A selection of T cell receptor beta chains follows, all from one sample in a study of T cell changes during pregnancy in multiple sclerosis. TCRdb keeps only in-frame clones here, not all; method: immunoSEQ multiplex PCR. The data contain roughly 100,000 clones, under 95% of them singletons. The sequencing used peripheral blood, collected after pregnancy. All receptors derive from a female donor with multiple sclerosis, enrolled in a pregnancy study. Both conserved end residues are part of each CDR3. The D gene is left open where the match is weak. The size of a clone is reported for some rows only, either as once, few or many, or as a class for expanded clones.

d_call,j_call,clone_size,v_call,cdr3_nt,cdr3_aa
.,TRBJ1-5,.,TRBV25-1,TGTGCCAGCAGTGGAAAGGAGGGGTTCGGGCAGCCCCAGCATTTT,CASSGKEGFGQPQHF
TRBD1,TRBJ1-2,.,TRBV30,TGTGCCTGGCTGACAGGGAGAGGCTACACCTTC,CAWLTGRGYTF
.,TRBJ1-2,.,TRBV30,TGTGCCTGGAGTGTTCCGGGAATTTATGGCTACACCTTC,CAWSVPGIYGYTF
TRBD1,TRBJ1-6,.,TRBV6-4,TGTGCCAGCAGTGACTCTGGGACAGGGGTTTCACCCCTCCACTTT,CASSDSGTGVSPLHF
.,TRBJ1-1,.,TRBV6-6,TGTGCCAGCGGTCGGTTGAACACTGAAGCTTTCTTT,CASGRLNTEAFF
TRBD1,TRBJ2-7,.,TRBV27,TGTGCCAGCAGTTTATCTCAGGGACAGGTAACCTACGAGCAGTACTTC,CASSLSQGQVTYEQYF
.,TRBJ2-7,.,TRBV4-2,TGTGCCAGCAGCCTCGGAGACCGGGACTCAAACTACGAGCAGTACTTC,CASSLGDRDSNYEQYF
.,TRBJ1-4,.,TRBV27,TGTGCCAGCAGTTCCACCCGCACCGGACTGTTTTTT,CASSSTRTGLFF
.,TRBJ2-6,.,TRBV2,TGTGCCAGCAGTGAACTCGGGGGGCTCGGGGCCAACGTCCTGACTTTC,CASSELGGLGANVLTF
.,TRBJ2-2,.,TRBV29-1,TGCAGCGTTGGCATGGCTAGCTTTACCGGGGAGCTGTTTTTT,CSVGMASFTGELFF
.,TRBJ1-2,.,TRBV7-8,TGTGCCAGCAGCTTAACTCATTCTAACTATGGCTACACCTTC,CASSLTHSNYGYTF
.,TRBJ1-2,.,TRBV10-3,TGTGCCATCAGTGTCATGTCCTCTCAGGATGGCTACACCTTC,CAISVMSSQDGYTF
.,TRBJ2-5,.,TRBV5-4,TGTGCCAGCAGCTTTGAGTTGAGTTCGTGGACCCAGTACTTC,CASSFELSSWTQYF
.,TRBJ2-1,.,TRBV19,TGTGCCAGTAGTATGCCCCTCAACAGGGCCCCTGAGCAGTTCTTC,CASSMPLNRAPEQFF
TRBD1,TRBJ2-7,.,TRBV18,TGTGCCAGCTCCGGACAGGGGCGGGACGAGCAGTACTTC,CASSGQGRDEQYF
.,TRBJ1-1,.,TRBV4-1,TGCGCCAGCAGCCCACCGGACAGAAACACTGAAGCTTTCTTT,CASSPPDRNTEAFF
.,TRBJ2-5,.,TRBV5-6,TGTGCCAGCAGCCATTCACGGGACTCGCAAGAGACCCAGTACTTC,CASSHSRDSQETQYF
.,TRBJ1-2,.,TRBV19,TGTGCCAGTAGTATCCAGGCCGACAACTATGGCTACACCTTC,CASSIQADNYGYTF
TRBD1,TRBJ1-2,.,TRBV30,TGTGCCTGGACCCTAGGGACAGCTAACTATGGCTACACCTTC,CAWTLGTANYGYTF
TRBD1,TRBJ1-1,.,TRBV6-1,TGTGCCGGCGGGGACAGTGAGAACACTGAAGCTTTCTTT,CAGGDSENTEAFF
TRBD1,TRBJ2-2,.,TRBV11-3,TGTGCCAGCAGTAAACGACAGGGGGGAGTCGAGGAGCTGTTTTTT,CASSKRQGGVEELFF
.,TRBJ2-2,.,TRBV27,TGTGCCAGCAGTTTAGGAGCGACGAACACCGGGGAGCTGTTTTTT,CASSLGATNTGELFF
TRBD2,TRBJ2-7,.,TRBV27,TGTGCCACCTGGCTAGCGGGAGGGCACGAGCAGTACTTC,CATWLAGGHEQYF
.,TRBJ1-1,once,TRBV10-2,TGCGCCAGCAGTGAGGGCAGGGGCACTGAAGCTTTCTTT,CASSEGRGTEAFF
.,TRBJ2-1,.,TRBV7-6,TGTGCCAGCAGCTTAGAGGGGAGGAGGAATGAGCAGTTCTTC,CASSLEGRRNEQFF
TRBD1,TRBJ2-7,.,TRBV5-1,TGCGCCAGCAGCTTGGGTGGGGTGCGGACAGGGTCCTACGAGCAGTACTTC,CASSLGGVRTGSYEQYF
.,TRBJ2-3,.,TRBV6-1,TGTGCCAGCAGTGAATTGAGCGCCACAGATACGCAGTATTTT,CASSELSATDTQYF
.,TRBJ1-4,.,TRBV2,TGTGCCAGCAGTGAAATCACTCCAACTAATGAAAAACTGTTTTTT,CASSEITPTNEKLFF
.,TRBJ1-1,.,TRBV7-2,TGTGCCAGCAGCACGAACCCTCCCACCGGGGGTCGAATCACTGAAGCTTTCTTT,CASSTNPPTGGRITEAFF